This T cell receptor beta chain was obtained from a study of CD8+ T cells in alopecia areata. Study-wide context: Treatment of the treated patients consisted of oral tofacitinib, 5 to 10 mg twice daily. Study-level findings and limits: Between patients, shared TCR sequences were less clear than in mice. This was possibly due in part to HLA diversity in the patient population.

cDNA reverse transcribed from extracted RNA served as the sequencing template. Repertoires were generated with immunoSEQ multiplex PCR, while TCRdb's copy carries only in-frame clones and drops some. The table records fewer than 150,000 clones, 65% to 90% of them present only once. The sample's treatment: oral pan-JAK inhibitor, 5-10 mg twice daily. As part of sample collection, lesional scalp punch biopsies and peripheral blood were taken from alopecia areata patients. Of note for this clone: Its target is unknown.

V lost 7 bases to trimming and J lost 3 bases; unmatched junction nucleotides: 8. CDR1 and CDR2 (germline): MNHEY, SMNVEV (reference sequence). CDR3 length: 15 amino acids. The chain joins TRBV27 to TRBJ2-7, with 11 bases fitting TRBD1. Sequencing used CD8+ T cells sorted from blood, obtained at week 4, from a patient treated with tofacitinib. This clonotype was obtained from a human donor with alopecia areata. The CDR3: CASIIAGTGGYEQYF. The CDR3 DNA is TGTGCCAGCATTATCGCCGGGACAGGGGGCTACGAGCAGTACTTC.